This T cell receptor beta chain emerged from a study of identical twins. Whole-study results and caveats: For out-of-frame beta sequences, excess twin sharing was weaker.

TCRdb reprocessed the 5' RACE reads with MiXCR, giving one entry per CDR3 protein. The table has 300,000 to 350,000 distinct CDR3 sequences, approximately 13% seen once. With respect to this clonotype: Its antigen remains unidentified.

These data were also filed under a second study, of yellow fever vaccine responses in identical twins.

The receptor was derived from a woman between 18 and 30 years old in good health. Sequenced material: CD8+ T cells sorted from blood.

CDR3 in amino acids: CASSSPDNYNEQFF. In DNA, the CDR3 is TGTGCCAGCAGTTCCCCCGACAACTACAATGAGCAGTTCTTC. V is TRBV28 and J is TRBJ2-1; D remains ambiguous. From germline, CDR1 is MDHEN and CDR2 SYDVKM. V gave up 4 bases and J gave up 3 bases, with 10 bases separating them. The CDR3 has 14 amino acids.